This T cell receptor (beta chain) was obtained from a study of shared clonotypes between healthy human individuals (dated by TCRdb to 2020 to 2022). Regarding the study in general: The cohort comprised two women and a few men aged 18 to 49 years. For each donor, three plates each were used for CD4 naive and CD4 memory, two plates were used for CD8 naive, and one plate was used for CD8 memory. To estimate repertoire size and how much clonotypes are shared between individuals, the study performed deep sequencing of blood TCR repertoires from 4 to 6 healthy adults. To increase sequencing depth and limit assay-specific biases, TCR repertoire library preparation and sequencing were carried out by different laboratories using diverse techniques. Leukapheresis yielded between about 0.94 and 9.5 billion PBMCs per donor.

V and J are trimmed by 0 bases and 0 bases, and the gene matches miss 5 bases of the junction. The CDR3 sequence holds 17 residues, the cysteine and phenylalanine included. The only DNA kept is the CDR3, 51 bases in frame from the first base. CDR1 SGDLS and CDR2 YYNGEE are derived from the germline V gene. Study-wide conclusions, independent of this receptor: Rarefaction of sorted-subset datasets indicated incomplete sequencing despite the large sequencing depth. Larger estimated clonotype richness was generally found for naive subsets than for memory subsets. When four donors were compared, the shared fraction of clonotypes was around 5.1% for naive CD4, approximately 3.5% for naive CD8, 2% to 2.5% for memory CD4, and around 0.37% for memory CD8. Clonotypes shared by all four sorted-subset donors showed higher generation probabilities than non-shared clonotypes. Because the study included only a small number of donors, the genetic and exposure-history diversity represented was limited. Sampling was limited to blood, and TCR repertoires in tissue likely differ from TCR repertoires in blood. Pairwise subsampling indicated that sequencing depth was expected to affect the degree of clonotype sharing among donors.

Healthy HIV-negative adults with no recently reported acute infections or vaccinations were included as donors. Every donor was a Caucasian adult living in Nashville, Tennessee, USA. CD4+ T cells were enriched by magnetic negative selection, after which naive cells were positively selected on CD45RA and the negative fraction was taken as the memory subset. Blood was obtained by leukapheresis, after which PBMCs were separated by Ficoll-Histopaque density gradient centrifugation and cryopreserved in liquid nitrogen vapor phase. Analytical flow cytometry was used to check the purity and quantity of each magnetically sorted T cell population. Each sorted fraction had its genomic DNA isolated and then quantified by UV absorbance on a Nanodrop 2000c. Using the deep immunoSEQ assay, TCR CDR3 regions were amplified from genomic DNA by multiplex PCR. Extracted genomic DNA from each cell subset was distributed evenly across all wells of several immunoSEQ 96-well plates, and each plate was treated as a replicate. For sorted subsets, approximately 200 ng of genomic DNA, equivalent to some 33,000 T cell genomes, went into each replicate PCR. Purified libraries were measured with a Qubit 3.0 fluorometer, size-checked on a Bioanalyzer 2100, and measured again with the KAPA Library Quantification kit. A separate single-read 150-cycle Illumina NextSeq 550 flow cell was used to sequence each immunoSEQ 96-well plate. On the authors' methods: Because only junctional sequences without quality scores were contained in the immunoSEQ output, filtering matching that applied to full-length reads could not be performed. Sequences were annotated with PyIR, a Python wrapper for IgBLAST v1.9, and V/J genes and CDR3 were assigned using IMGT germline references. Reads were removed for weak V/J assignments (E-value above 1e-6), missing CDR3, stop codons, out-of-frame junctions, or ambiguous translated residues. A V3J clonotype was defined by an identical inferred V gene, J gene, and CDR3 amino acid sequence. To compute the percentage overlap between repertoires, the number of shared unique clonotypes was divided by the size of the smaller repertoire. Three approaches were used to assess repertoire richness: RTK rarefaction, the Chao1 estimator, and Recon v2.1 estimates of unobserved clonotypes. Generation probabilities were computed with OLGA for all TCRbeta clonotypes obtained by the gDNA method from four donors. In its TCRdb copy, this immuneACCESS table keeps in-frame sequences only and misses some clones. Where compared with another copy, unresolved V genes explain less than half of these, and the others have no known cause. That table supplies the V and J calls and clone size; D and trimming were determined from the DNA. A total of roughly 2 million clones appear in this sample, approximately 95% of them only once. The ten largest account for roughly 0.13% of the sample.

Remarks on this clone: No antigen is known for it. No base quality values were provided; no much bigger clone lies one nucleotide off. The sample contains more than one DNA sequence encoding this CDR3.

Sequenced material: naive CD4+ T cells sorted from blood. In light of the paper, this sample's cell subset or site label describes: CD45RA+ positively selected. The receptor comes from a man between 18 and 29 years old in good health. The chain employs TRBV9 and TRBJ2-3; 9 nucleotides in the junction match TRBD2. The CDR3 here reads CASSVGSGGPSTDTQYF. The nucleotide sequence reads TGTGCCAGCAGCGTAGGGAGCGGGGGGCCGAGCACAGATACGCAGTATTTT.